This TCR beta chain was sequenced for a study of control samples from healthy donors and cancer patients. V lost 4 bases, J lost 4 bases, and 20 bases lay in between. The germline V gene has CDR1 KGHDR and CDR2 SFDVKD. The CDR3 runs to 17 residues. Produced via immunoSEQ multiplex PCR; TCRdb's table is partial and in-frame only. Of about 100,000 clones in the sample, roughly 79% were seen once. The chain combines TRBV24-1 with TRBJ2-3, with D tentatively TRBD1 or TRBD2 (5 bases each). The sequencing input was blood. The receptor was isolated from a man younger than 35 in good health. CDR3 amino acids: CATSETGTGREADTQYF. CDR3 DNA sequence: TGTGCCACCAGTGAGACCGGGACCGGTAGAGAAGCAGATACGCAGTATTTT.